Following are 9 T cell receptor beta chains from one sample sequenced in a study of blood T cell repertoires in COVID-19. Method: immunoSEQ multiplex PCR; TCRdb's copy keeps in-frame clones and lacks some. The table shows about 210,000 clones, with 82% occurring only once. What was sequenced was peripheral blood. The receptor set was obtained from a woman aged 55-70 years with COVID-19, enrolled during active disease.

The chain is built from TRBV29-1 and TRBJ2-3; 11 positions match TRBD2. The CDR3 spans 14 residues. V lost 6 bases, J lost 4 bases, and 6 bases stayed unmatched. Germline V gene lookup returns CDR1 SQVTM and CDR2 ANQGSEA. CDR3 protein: CSVETSGTSDTQYF. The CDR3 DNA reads TGCAGCGTGGAGACTAGCGGGACGTCAGATACGCAGTATTTT.

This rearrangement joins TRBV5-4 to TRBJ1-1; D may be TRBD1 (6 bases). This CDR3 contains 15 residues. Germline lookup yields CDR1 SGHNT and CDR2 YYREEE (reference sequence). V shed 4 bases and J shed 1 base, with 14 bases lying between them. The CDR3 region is CASSPDRVGNTEAFF. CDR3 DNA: TGTGCCAGCAGCCCGGACAGAGTAGGGAACACTGAAGCTTTCTTT.

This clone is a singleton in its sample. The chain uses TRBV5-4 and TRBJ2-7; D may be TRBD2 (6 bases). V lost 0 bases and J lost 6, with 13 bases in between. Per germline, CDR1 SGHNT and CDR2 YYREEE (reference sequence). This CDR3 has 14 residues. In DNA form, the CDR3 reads TGTGCCAGCAGCTTGGGACTAGATATAGGCGAGCAGTACTTC. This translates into CASSLGLDIGEQYF.

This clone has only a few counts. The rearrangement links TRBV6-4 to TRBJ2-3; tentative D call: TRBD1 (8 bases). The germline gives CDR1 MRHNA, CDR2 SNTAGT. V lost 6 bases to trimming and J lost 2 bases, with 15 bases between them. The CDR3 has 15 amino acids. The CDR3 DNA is TGTGCCAGCAGGGACAGGGAGGGAGACACAGATACGCAGTATTTT. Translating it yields CASRDREGDTDTQYF.

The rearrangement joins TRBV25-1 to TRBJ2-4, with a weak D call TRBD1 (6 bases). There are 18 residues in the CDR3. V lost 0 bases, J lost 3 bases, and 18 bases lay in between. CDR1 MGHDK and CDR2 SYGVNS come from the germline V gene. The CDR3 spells CASSEYVTGSADKNIQYF. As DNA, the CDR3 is TGTGCCAGCAGTGAATACGTTACAGGGAGCGCGGACAAAAACATTCAGTACTTC.

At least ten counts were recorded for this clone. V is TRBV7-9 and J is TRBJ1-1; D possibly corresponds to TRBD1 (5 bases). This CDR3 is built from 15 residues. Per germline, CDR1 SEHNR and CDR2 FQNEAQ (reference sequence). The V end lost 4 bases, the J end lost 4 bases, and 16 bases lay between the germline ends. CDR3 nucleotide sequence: TGTGCCAGCAGCTCACGGCGGGACGGCTTCACTGAAGCTTTCTTT. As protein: CASSSRRDGFTEAFF.

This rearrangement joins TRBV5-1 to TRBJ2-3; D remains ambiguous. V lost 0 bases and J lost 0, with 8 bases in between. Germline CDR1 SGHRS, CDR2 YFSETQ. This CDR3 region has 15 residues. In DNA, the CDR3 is TGCGCCAGCAGCTTGGACTTCTCTAGCACAGATACGCAGTATTTT. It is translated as CASSLDFSSTDTQYF.

The CDR3 spells CASRRNRGAGAFF. CDR3 nucleotides: TGTGCCAGCAGGCGAAACAGGGGGGCCGGTGCTTTCTTT. The V gene is TRBV6-5, the J gene TRBJ1-1; 8 bases are shared with TRBD1. Per the germline V gene, CDR1 is MNHEY and CDR2 is SVGAGI. The J segment lost 11 bases and the V segment lost 6 bases, leaving 11 bases of the junction unmatched. The CDR3 runs 13 residues.

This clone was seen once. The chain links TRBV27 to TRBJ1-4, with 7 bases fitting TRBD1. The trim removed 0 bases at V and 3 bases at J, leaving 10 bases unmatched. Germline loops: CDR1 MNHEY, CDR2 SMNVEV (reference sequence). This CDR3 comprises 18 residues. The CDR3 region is CASSLSGGRVRSNEKLFF. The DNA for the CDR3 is TGTGCCAGCAGTTTATCAGGGGGCAGGGTTCGATCTAATGAAAAACTGTTTTTT.